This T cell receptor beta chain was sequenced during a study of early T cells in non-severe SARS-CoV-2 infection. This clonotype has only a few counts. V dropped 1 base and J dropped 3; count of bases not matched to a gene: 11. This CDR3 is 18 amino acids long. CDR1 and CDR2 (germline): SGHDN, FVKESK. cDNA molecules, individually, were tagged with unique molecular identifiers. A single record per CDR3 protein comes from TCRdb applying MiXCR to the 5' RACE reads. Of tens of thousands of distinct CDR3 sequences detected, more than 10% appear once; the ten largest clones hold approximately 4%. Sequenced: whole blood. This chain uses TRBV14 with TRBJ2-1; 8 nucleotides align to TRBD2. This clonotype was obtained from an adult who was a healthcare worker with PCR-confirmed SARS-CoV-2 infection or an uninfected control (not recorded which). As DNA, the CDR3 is TGTGCCAGCAGCCAAGGGAACTCTCTGGCGGGAGGCTACAATGAGCAGTTCTTC. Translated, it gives CASSQGNSLAGGYNEQFF.